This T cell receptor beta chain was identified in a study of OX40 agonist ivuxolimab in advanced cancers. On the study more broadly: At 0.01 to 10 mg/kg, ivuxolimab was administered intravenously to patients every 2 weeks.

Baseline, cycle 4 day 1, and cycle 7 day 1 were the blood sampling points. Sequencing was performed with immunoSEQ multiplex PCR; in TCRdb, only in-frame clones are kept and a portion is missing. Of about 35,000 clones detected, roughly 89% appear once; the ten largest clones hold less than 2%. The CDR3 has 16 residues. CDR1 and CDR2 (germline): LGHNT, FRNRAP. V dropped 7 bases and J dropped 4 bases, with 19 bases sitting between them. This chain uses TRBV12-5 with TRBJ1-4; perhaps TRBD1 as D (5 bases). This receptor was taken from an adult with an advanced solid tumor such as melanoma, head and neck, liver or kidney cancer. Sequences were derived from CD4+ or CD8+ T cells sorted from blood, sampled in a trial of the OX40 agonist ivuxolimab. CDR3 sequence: CASAPRGENGNEKLFF. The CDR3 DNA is TGTGCTAGTGCCCCACGGGGGGAGAATGGTAATGAAAAACTGTTTTTT.